This T cell receptor (beta chain) was obtained from a study of blood T cell repertoires in COVID-19. Study-wide context: In each case, the material was cDNA or gDNA derived from T cells, B-cell-depleted T cells, or PBMCs.

Original data processing: Scientists estimated how many nucleated cells there were by amplifying reference gene primers. Libraries were prepared by immunoSEQ multiplex PCR; TCRdb keeps only in-frame clonotypes and omits some of them. V, J and clone size reflect that table, while D and trimming were determined from the DNA. The sample contains around 200,000 clones, roughly 80% of which appear only once. Sequencing input: peripheral blood. The clonotype originates from a woman older than 75 with acute or convalescent COVID-19.

CDR3 loop: CASSEATSGGVWEQYF. For the CDR3, the DNA is TGTGCCAGCAGTGAAGCGACTAGCGGGGGGGTCTGGGAGCAGTACTTC. The chain recombines TRBV6-1 with TRBJ2-7, with 14 bases identical to TRBD2. The CDR3 runs 16 residues. Germline CDR1 is MNHNS and CDR2 is SASEGT. V dropped 0 bases and J dropped 7; count of bases not matched to a gene: 5.